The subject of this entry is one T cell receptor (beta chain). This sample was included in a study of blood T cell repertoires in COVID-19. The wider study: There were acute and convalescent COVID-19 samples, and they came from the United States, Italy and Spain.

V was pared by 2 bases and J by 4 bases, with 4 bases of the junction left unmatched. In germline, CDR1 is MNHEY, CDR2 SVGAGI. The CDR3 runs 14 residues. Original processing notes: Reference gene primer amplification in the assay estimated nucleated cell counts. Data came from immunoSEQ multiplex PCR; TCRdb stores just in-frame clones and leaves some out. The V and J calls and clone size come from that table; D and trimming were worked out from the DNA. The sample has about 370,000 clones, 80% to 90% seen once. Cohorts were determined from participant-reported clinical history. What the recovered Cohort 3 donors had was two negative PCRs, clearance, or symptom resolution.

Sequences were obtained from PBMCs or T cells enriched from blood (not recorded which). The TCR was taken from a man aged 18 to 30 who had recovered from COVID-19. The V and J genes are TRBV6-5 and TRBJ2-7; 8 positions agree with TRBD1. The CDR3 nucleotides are TGTGCCAGCAGTTACGACAGGGGAAGGTACGAGCAGTACTTC. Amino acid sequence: CASSYDRGRYEQYF.